The 14 T cell receptor beta chains in this list originate from one sample, sequenced in a study of control samples from healthy donors and cancer patients (dated by TCRdb to the early 2020s). Libraries were made using the immunoSEQ multiplex PCR assay. The clones in this table, taken by TCRdb from immuneACCESS, are in-frame only. Not every clone is retained; where verified, under half of the shortfall comes from an unresolved V gene, and the cause of the rest is unknown. The sample table on file contains around 190,000 clones. The ten biggest clones cover 2.2% of the sample. The sequenced material came from blood. These receptors were collected from a woman aged 25 to 39 in good health.

The chain links TRBV2 to TRBJ2-1; 8 nucleotides line up with TRBD1. J lost 9 bases, V lost 4 bases, and 5 bases had no gene match. The CDR3 is 13 residues long. Germline V gene sequence: CDR1 SNHLY, CDR2 FYNNEI. As DNA, the CDR3 is TGTGCCAGCAGTGCGCAGGGGGCGAGTGAGCAGTTCTTC. This sequence encodes CASSAQGASEQFF. Full variable domain (remainder filled in from reference TRBV2 and TRBJ2-1): EPEVTQTPSHQVTQMGQEVILRCVPISNHLYFYWYRQILGQKVEFLVSFYNNEISEKSEIFDDQFSVERPDGSNFTLKIRSTKLEDSAMYFCASSAQGASEQFFGPGTRLTVL.

The rearrangement joins TRBV10-1 to TRBJ1-1, with 9 bases lining up with TRBD1. The CDR3 has 13 residues. Germline V gene lookup returns CDR1 WNHNN and CDR2 SYGVQD (reference sequence). V shed 6 bases, J shed 3 bases, and the junction held 2 bases outside the gene matches. CDR3 bases: TGCGCCAGCAGGGGACAGGGTCACACTGAAGCTTTCTTT. It is translated as CASRGQGHTEAFF.

V gene TRBV28 combines with J gene TRBJ1-2; no firm D call. V gave up 5 bases and J gave up 0 bases, with 7 bases separating them. The CDR3 runs to 13 residues. Per germline, CDR1 MDHEN and CDR2 SYDVKM. DNA of the CDR3: TGTGCCAGCAGTCCACCCCCTAACTATGGCTACACCTTC. This encodes CASSPPPNYGYTF.

The V call is TRBV12-3 or TRBV12-4, the J call TRBJ1-5; D not certain. V shed 1 base and J shed 4 bases, with 5 bases lying between them. The CDR3 runs 13 residues. The CDR3 region is CASSLGENQPQHF. As DNA, the CDR3 is TGTGCCAGCAGTTTAGGTGAGAATCAGCCCCAGCATTTT.

The V call is TRBV6-5, the J call TRBJ2-3; the D gene is possibly TRBD2 (6 bases). The CDR3 totals 16 residues. The V and J ends lost 0 bases and 6 bases respectively, with 16 bases between them. CDR1 is MNHEY, CDR2 SVGAGI, per germline. The CDR3, as DNA: TGTGCCAGCAGTTACTCTTATGGGGGGAGGAGTGATACGCAGTATTTT. Protein product: CASSYSYGGRSDTQYF.

This chain joins TRBV9 and TRBJ2-7; the D call may be TRBD1 or TRBD2 (6 bases each). CDR1 and CDR2 (germline): SGDLS, YYNGEE. The CDR3 length is 15 residues. Trimming removed 3 bases from V and 2 bases from J, with 15 bases in between. CDR3 region: CASSGRGGGPYEQYF. The CDR3 region has the DNA TGTGCCAGCAGCGGGAGAGGAGGGGGGCCCTACGAGCAGTACTTC.

The chain links TRBV25-1 to TRBJ1-2; maybe TRBD1 (5 bases). This CDR3 has 16 residues. Trimming shortened V by 3 bases and J by 5 bases, and 19 bases separated the two germline ends. The V gene's germline CDR1 is MGHDK and CDR2 SYGVNS. The CDR3 nucleotides are TGTGCCAGCAGTGATTCCACTAGACAGCCTCTATATGGCTACACCTTC. Amino acids: CASSDSTRQPLYGYTF.

The CDR3 bases are TGTGCCAGCAGCTTGGACAGGAATCAGCCCCAGCATTTT. It codes for CASSLDRNQPQHF. The chain links TRBV7-3 to TRBJ1-5, with 7 bases aligning to TRBD1. With 3 bases clipped from V and 4 bases from J, the junction kept 0 bases outside the gene matches. The germline gives CDR1 SGHTA, CDR2 FQGTGA. The CDR3 consists of 13 residues.

The chain carries TRBV12-5 and TRBJ1-4; 8 bases fit TRBD1. The CDR3 is 14 residues long. Looked up from germline, CDR1 is LGHNT and CDR2 is FRNRAP. Germline trimming cut 7 bases from V and 9 bases from J; bases unmatched to any gene: 10. CDR3 region: CASALPWTGKKLFF. CDR3 nucleotide sequence: TGTGCTAGTGCTCTACCCTGGACAGGGAAAAAACTGTTTTTT.

This chain uses TRBV27 with TRBJ1-4; the D is unclear. Germline V gene sequence: CDR1 MNHEY, CDR2 SMNVEV (reference sequence). This CDR3 region has 14 residues. Trimming pared 0 bases from V and 5 bases from J, leaving 7 bases between. The CDR3 protein is CASSLSPRNEKLFF. Here the CDR3 DNA reads TGTGCCAGCAGTTTATCACCCAGAAATGAAAAACTGTTTTTT.

The V and J genes are TRBV4-3 and TRBJ1-6, with TRBD1 matching 9 bases. The ends lost 1 base at V and 8 bases at J; junction bases unmatched: 9. CDR1 and CDR2 from the germline V gene are LGHNA and YSLEER. CDR3 size: 17 residues. The CDR3 sequence is CASSQGALTGGDSPLHF. The CDR3 bases are TGCGCCAGCAGCCAAGGGGCGTTGACAGGGGGAGATTCACCCCTCCACTTT.

This chain links TRBV5-1 with TRBJ2-7; D is possibly TRBD1 (6 bases). The germline CDR1 and CDR2 sequences are SGHRS and YFSETQ. The CDR3 spans 13 residues. The ends were cut back, 4 bases at V and 6 bases at J, with 14 bases in the middle. CDR3 sequence reads: CASSPGTSREQYF. CDR3 coding DNA: TGCGCCAGCAGCCCCGGGACATCTCGCGAGCAGTACTTC. The full variable domain, in which reference TRBV5-1 and TRBJ2-7 provide the parts outside the CDR3, is KAGVTQTPRYLIKTRGQQVTLSCSPISGHRSVSWYQQTPGQGLQFLFEYFSETQRNKGNFPGRFSGRQFSNSRSEMNVSTLELGDSALYLCASSPGTSREQYFGPGTRLTVT.

The chain employs TRBV30 and TRBJ2-7; D remains ambiguous. CDR1 is GTSNPN and CDR2 is SVGIG in the germline V gene (reference sequence). Trimming pared 2 bases from V and 6 bases from J, leaving 11 bases between. This CDR3 spans 12 amino acids. CDR3: CAWSPPYGEQYF. DNA of the CDR3: TGTGCCTGGAGTCCCCCTTACGGCGAGCAGTACTTC.

The chain uses TRBV6-1 and TRBJ1-1; unclear D gene. The CDR3 runs 13 residues. The germline gives CDR1 MNHNS, CDR2 SASEGT. V was cut by 2 bases and J by 4 bases, with 8 bases left in between. The CDR3 reads CASSEQEGTEAFF. In DNA form, the CDR3 reads TGTGCCAGCAGTGAACAGGAGGGCACTGAAGCTTTCTTT.